This T cell receptor (beta chain) was captured by sequencing in a study of blood T cell repertoires in COVID-19. Overall study: COVID-19 samples from acute and convalescent phases originated in the United States, Italy and Spain. PBMCs, B-cell-depleted T cells, or T cells were the source of the cDNA or gDNA that made up the material.

As processed by the authors: Counts of nucleated cells, estimated from reference gene primer amplification, were obtained. Method: immunoSEQ multiplex PCR; TCRdb's copy keeps in-frame clones and lacks some. V and J calls and clone size are those listed in that table; D and trimming were worked out from the DNA. The sample lists approximately 310,000 clones, approximately 89% occurring once. The CDR3 spans 13 residues. Germline assignment: CDR1 LNHDA and CDR2 SQIVND (reference sequence). With V trimmed by 0 bases and J by 14 bases, 8 bases remained unmatched. V and J are TRBV19 and TRBJ1-2, with 8 bases that match TRBD1. Specimen: peripheral blood. This sequence was found in a woman aged 45-65 years who had recovered from COVID-19. The CDR3 loop reads CASSIDAGQACTF. The CDR3 coding sequence is TGTGCCAGTAGTATAGACGCGGGACAGGCCTGTACCTTC.